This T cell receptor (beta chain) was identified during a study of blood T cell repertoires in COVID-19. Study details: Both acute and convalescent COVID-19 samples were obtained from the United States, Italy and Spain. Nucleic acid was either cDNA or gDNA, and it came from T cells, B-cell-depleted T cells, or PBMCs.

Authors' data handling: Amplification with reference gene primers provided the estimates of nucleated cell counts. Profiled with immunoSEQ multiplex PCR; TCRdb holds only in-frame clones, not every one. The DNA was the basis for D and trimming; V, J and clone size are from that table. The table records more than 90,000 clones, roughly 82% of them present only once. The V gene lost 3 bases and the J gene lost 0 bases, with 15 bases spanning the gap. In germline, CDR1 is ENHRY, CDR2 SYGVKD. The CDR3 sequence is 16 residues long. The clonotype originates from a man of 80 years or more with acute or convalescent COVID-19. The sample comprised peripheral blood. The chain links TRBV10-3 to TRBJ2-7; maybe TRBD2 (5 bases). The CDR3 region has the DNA TGTGCCATCAGTGATATATCGGGAACAACCTCCTACGAGCAGTACTTC. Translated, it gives CAISDISGTTSYEQYF.